This TCR beta chain was profiled in a study of blood T cell repertoires in COVID-19 (TCRdb year 2020). The study in broad terms: Samples covering the acute and convalescent phases of COVID-19 were provided by collaborators in the United States, Italy and Spain. Subjects who had been exposed to COVID-19, were actively infected with it, or had recovered from it provided the deeply sampled blood TCRbeta repertoires that made up the dataset. The repertoires were released in a freely available public database meant as a resource for research on the immune response to SARS-CoV-2. Nearly every sample came with metadata listing a de-identified subject ID, COVID-19 status, age in years and sex. The samples were drawn from the first 160 participants of the ongoing ImmuneRACE study and from 1,254 subjects provided by 6 global collaborators. Where available, HLA class I and class II types were taken from metadata supplied by the sample provider and were not determined by assay-based typing. The material from the prospective study consisted of cDNA or gDNA derived from T cells, B-cell-depleted T cells, or PBMCs.

The immunoSEQ Assay, a bias-controlled multiplex PCR, was used to amplify TCRbeta CDR3 regions from genomic DNA. Concerning the study's data processing: The number of nucleated cells in each sample was estimated by amplification of reference gene primers within the assay. To quantify the absolute abundance of each unique TCRbeta CDR3 rearrangement, sequence reads were collapsed and filtered. For each sample, productive Simpson clonality was calculated as the square root of Simpson's diversity index over productive rearrangements. Held by TCRdb, this immuneACCESS table contains in-frame sequences only and omits some clones. Under half of the omission traces to an unresolved V gene where checked; the cause of the rest is unknown. For V, J and clone size, that table is used; D and trimming come from the DNA. This sample is represented by about 220,000 clones; approximately 81% of them were singletons. The ten largest make up around 2.9% of the sample.

What the research found in general, with its limitations: Clinical and demographic metadata were provided uncurated, with the amount varying by source and participant.

For this clone: This clone's antigen is unknown. One base away there is no much larger clone; base qualities are not given.

A second Seattle source provided samples from volunteer blood donors who had recovered from COVID-19. Collaborating institutions collected whole blood in K2EDTA tubes following their own protocols. For TCRbeta analysis, collaborator samples were shipped as frozen whole blood, as isolated PBMCs, or as DNA extracted from either sample type. Including cysteine and phenylalanine, the CDR3 has 16 amino acids. Only CDR3 DNA is held: 48 bases, read in frame from base 1. CDR1 and CDR2 are drawn from the germline V gene: SGHRS, YFSETQ. Ends trimmed: V by 2 bases, J by 6 bases; bases unmatched to a gene: 5. This clonotype originated in a man between 50 and 59 years old who had recovered from COVID-19. The sample consisted of peripheral blood. Rearrangement joined TRBV5-1 to TRBJ1-4; 12 of the junction bases match TRBD1. CDR3 loop: CASSFGGTGGDEKLFF. The nucleotide sequence reads as follows: TGCGCCAGCAGCTTCGGCGGGACAGGGGGCGATGAAAAACTGTTTTTT.